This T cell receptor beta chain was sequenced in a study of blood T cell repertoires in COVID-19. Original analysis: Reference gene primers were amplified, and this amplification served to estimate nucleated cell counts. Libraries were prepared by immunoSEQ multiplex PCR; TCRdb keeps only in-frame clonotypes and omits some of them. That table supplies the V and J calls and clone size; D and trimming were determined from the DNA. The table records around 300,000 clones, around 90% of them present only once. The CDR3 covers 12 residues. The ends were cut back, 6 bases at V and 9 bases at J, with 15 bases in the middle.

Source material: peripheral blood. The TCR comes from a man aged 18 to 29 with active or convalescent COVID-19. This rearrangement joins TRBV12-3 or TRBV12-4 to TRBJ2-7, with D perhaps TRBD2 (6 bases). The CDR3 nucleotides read TGTGCCAGCAGCAGTTGGAGGGGTTGGCAGTACTTC. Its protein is CASSSWRGWQYF.